These T cell receptor beta chains were read from a single sample in a study of Ad26.COV2.S vaccination and SARS-CoV-2 variants. Sequenced by immunoSEQ multiplex PCR; TCRdb stores in-frame clones only, minus some. The sample holds about 400,000 clones, 88% seen once. The sample consisted of peripheral blood, taken in a trial of Ad26.COV2.S vaccine versus placebo. The receptors were gathered from a person between 18 and 60 years old who received the Ad26.COV2.S COVID-19 vaccine or a placebo. Each CDR3 is given without its conserved first and last residue. Each record gives: V gene, J gene, D gene, CDR3 protein. The D gene is left open where the match is weak.

v_gene: TRBV5-1; j_gene: TRBJ1-4; d_gene: .; CDR3aa: ASSLGSYNEKLF
v_gene: TRBV6-5; j_gene: TRBJ2-7; d_gene: .; CDR3aa: ASSTDTYEQY
v_gene: TRBV5-6; j_gene: TRBJ1-3; d_gene: .; CDR3aa: ASSLSGNTIY
v_gene: TRBV2; j_gene: TRBJ2-4; d_gene: .; CDR3aa: ASSLNSPIAKNIQY
v_gene: TRBV7-2; j_gene: TRBJ2-5; d_gene: TRBD1; CDR3aa: ASSLTGDGTQY
v_gene: TRBV6-1; j_gene: TRBJ1-5; d_gene: TRBD1; CDR3aa: ASSEAIGQGRQPQH
v_gene: TRBV5-1; j_gene: TRBJ1-2; d_gene: .; CDR3aa: ASSSSGGNYGYT
v_gene: TRBV18; j_gene: TRBJ2-2; d_gene: .; CDR3aa: ASSPSGPYTGELF
v_gene: TRBV18; j_gene: TRBJ1-1; d_gene: .; CDR3aa: ASSTGINTEAF
v_gene: TRBV5-1; j_gene: TRBJ1-2; d_gene: .; CDR3aa: ASSLGAERSYGYT
v_gene: TRBV20-1; j_gene: TRBJ1-2; d_gene: .; CDR3aa: SASTGNYGYT
v_gene: TRBV18; j_gene: TRBJ1-2; d_gene: TRBD1; CDR3aa: ASSPPRGGGAGYGYT
v_gene: TRBV5-8; j_gene: TRBJ1-4; d_gene: TRBD1; CDR3aa: ASSFQGADEKLF
v_gene: TRBV3-1/TRBV3-2; j_gene: TRBJ1-6; d_gene: TRBD1; CDR3aa: ASSQGQGFNSPLH
v_gene: TRBV7-6; j_gene: TRBJ2-6; d_gene: .; CDR3aa: ASSQEAGANVLT
v_gene: TRBV19; j_gene: TRBJ1-5; d_gene: .; CDR3aa: ASSIAWHLRPNQPQH
v_gene: TRBV7-7; j_gene: TRBJ2-1; d_gene: .; CDR3aa: ASSRDAYNEQF
v_gene: TRBV2; j_gene: TRBJ1-2; d_gene: .; CDR3aa: ASTPYGNYGYT
v_gene: TRBV29-1; j_gene: TRBJ2-2; d_gene: .; CDR3aa: SVAAGNTGELF
v_gene: TRBV11-2; j_gene: TRBJ1-6; d_gene: .; CDR3aa: ASSLAGLGNSPLH
v_gene: TRBV5-6; j_gene: TRBJ2-6; d_gene: .; CDR3aa: ASSLGDAAGANVLT
v_gene: TRBV7-8; j_gene: TRBJ1-2; d_gene: .; CDR3aa: ASSPGPLYGYT
v_gene: TRBV4-3; j_gene: TRBJ1-1; d_gene: .; CDR3aa: ASSQDGTNTEAF
v_gene: TRBV2; j_gene: TRBJ2-3; d_gene: .; CDR3aa: ASSRTDTQY
v_gene: TRBV3-1/TRBV3-2; j_gene: TRBJ1-6; d_gene: .; CDR3aa: ASSQDTSKGSPLH
v_gene: TRBV19; j_gene: TRBJ1-2; d_gene: TRBD1; CDR3aa: ASSDPGGYGYT
v_gene: TRBV2; j_gene: TRBJ1-5; d_gene: .; CDR3aa: ASSRSGGVQPQH
v_gene: TRBV11-2; j_gene: TRBJ1-5; d_gene: .; CDR3aa: ASSLDGSNQPQH
v_gene: TRBV7-2; j_gene: TRBJ1-4; d_gene: .; CDR3aa: ASSRSPEATNEKLF
v_gene: TRBV27; j_gene: TRBJ1-3; d_gene: .; CDR3aa: ASKRGSENTIY
v_gene: TRBV25-1; j_gene: TRBJ1-6; d_gene: TRBD1; CDR3aa: ASSPRGGNSPLH
v_gene: TRBV3-1/TRBV3-2; j_gene: TRBJ1-1; d_gene: .; CDR3aa: ASSQGPGSTEAF
v_gene: TRBV7-2; j_gene: TRBJ2-2; d_gene: TRBD2; CDR3aa: ASSLTGGPWTGELF
v_gene: TRBV4-1; j_gene: TRBJ2-3; d_gene: TRBD2; CDR3aa: ASSQEVGGGLADTQY
v_gene: TRBV15; j_gene: TRBJ2-3; d_gene: .; CDR3aa: ATSRAGDTDTQY
v_gene: TRBV2; j_gene: TRBJ2-2; d_gene: TRBD2; CDR3aa: ASSELAGNTGELF
v_gene: TRBV5-1; j_gene: TRBJ2-5; d_gene: TRBD2; CDR3aa: ASGAGRKETQY
v_gene: TRBV6-2/TRBV6-3; j_gene: TRBJ2-5; d_gene: .; CDR3aa: ASSYGDLQETQY
v_gene: TRBV19; j_gene: TRBJ1-1; d_gene: .; CDR3aa: ASSIVGIEAF
v_gene: TRBV5-1; j_gene: TRBJ2-3; d_gene: .; CDR3aa: ASSPAVLGGGDTQY
v_gene: TRBV5-5; j_gene: TRBJ2-7; d_gene: TRBD1; CDR3aa: ASSLGQGAEEQY
v_gene: TRBV18; j_gene: TRBJ1-3; d_gene: .; CDR3aa: ASSRLDSGNTIY
v_gene: TRBV5-1; j_gene: TRBJ2-2; d_gene: .; CDR3aa: ASSLGLNTGELF
v_gene: TRBV13; j_gene: TRBJ2-5; d_gene: .; CDR3aa: ASSPAGTNQETQY
v_gene: TRBV6-5; j_gene: TRBJ1-4; d_gene: .; CDR3aa: ASSSGVATNEKLF
v_gene: TRBV11-2; j_gene: TRBJ2-1; d_gene: .; CDR3aa: ASSPRSNNEQF